The present T cell receptor beta chain was sequenced within a study of CD8 T cells in Susac syndrome. Random hexamers primed reverse transcription of about 0.5 to 1 ug RNA. TCRdb reprocessed the immunoSEQ multiplex PCR reads with MiXCR, giving one entry per CDR3 protein. The sample records 95,000 to 150,000 distinct CDR3 sequences, over 85% being singletons. V gave up 4 bases and J gave up 4 bases, with 11 bases separating them. Germline CDR1 and CDR2: KGHSH and LQKENI. CDR3 length: 13 amino acids. The chain has TRBV18 and TRBJ2-7; the D gene is possibly TRBD1 (5 bases). The sample was CD8+ T cells from PBMCs. The receptor comes from a human donor with Susac syndrome. The CDR3, as DNA: TGTGCCAGCTCACAACAGGACCGATACGAGCAGTACTTC. It specifies CASSQQDRYEQYF.